Listed here are 13 T cell receptor beta chains from one sample, sequenced in a study of blood T cell repertoires in COVID-19. Clones were read by immunoSEQ multiplex PCR, and TCRdb kept only the in-frame ones, dropping some. The repertoire consists of some 260,000 clones, with more than 70% occurring once and the leading ten covering less than 4%. Sequencing input: peripheral blood. Receptors were obtained from a young woman with acute or convalescent COVID-19.

J is TRBJ2-1 and V is TRBV20-1, with TRBD2 as a possible D gene (5 bases). Trimming left V 3 bases short and J 9 bases short, with 21 bases between. This CDR3 is 15 amino acids long. Germline V lookup: CDR1 DFQATT, CDR2 SNEGSKA (reference sequence). CDR3 sequence (DNA): TGCAGTGCTAGTAACCCGAGCGGTCGAGGTAGTGAGCAGTTCTTC. Translated: CSASNPSGRGSEQFF.

The CDR3 reads CASSLGQGFEQYF. For the CDR3, the DNA is TGCGCCAGCAGCCTCGGACAGGGGTTCGAGCAGTACTTC. This chain connects TRBV4-1 to TRBJ2-7, with TRBD1 matching 9 bases. The J segment lost 6 bases and the V segment lost 4 bases, leaving 4 bases of the junction unmatched. The CDR3 totals 13 residues. The germline gives CDR1 MGHRA, CDR2 YSYEKL.

This rearrangement joins TRBV9 to TRBJ1-5; TRBD1 matches 7 bases. V lost 3 bases to trimming and J lost 3 bases; unmatched junction nucleotides: 6. The CDR3 runs to 15 residues. Germline V CDR1 and CDR2: SGDLS, YYNGEE. Written as DNA, the CDR3 is TGTGCCAGCAGCGCAACTACAGGGGACAATCAGCCCCAGCATTTT. The encoded protein is CASSATTGDNQPQHF.

The V call is TRBV9, the J call TRBJ2-3; 9 nucleotides match TRBD2. In germline, CDR1 is SGDLS, CDR2 YYNGEE. The V segment lost 1 base and the J segment 8 bases; nucleotides outside the gene matches: 11. The CDR3 extends over 16 amino acids. The CDR3 sequence: CASSVYDAGGGGTQYF. CDR3 coding DNA: TGTGCCAGCAGCGTATACGACGCGGGAGGGGGAGGTACGCAGTATTTT.

V gene TRBV6-5 combines with J gene TRBJ1-1, with D unclear. The ends were cut back, 6 bases at V and 0 bases at J, with 8 bases in the middle. Germline CDR1 reads MNHEY; CDR2 reads SVGAGI. The CDR3 extends over 13 amino acids. CDR3 region: CASRGQVNTEAFF. The CDR3 DNA sequence: TGTGCCAGCAGGGGCCAGGTGAACACTGAAGCTTTCTTT.

The chain recombines TRBV6-5 with TRBJ2-1; 12 bases are shared with TRBD2. V trimming: 6 bases; J trimming: 5 bases; junction bases outside the gene matches: 5. Germline V gene sequence: CDR1 MNHEY, CDR2 SVGAGI. The CDR3 length is 15 residues. CDR3 in amino acids: CASSLAGGPHNEQFF. CDR3 sequence (DNA): TGTGCCAGCAGCCTAGCGGGAGGGCCTCACAATGAGCAGTTCTTC.

This clone was detected a few times. The gene calls are TRBV7-2 and TRBJ2-7, with D unclear. Germline V lookup: CDR1 SGHTA, CDR2 FQGNSA. The CDR3 spans 14 residues. The V end was cut by 1 base, the J end by 0 bases, with 7 bases between. The CDR3 here is CASSLERYSYEQYF. The CDR3 DNA reads as TGTGCCAGCAGCTTAGAGAGGTACTCCTACGAGCAGTACTTC. The complete variable domain, with remaining parts taken from reference TRBV7-2 and TRBJ2-7, reads GAGVSQSPSNKVTEKGKDVELRCDPISGHTALYWYRQSLGQGLEFLIYFQGNSAPDKSGLPSDRFSAERTGGSVSTLTIQRTQQEDSAVYLCASSLERYSYEQYFGPGTRLTVT.

In its sample, this clone was seen once. The rearrangement uses TRBV4-3 and TRBJ1-3, with 8 bases matching TRBD1. V lost 0 bases and J lost 2; bases outside the gene matches: 3. Germline V gene sequence: CDR1 LGHNA, CDR2 YSLEER. The CDR3 loop spans 16 amino acids. CDR3 in amino acids: CASSQDRTGTGNTIYF. In DNA, the CDR3 is TGCGCCAGCAGCCAAGATCGGACAGGGACTGGAAACACCATATATTTT.

As for this clone: The sample carries other DNA sequences with the same CDR3. This chain connects TRBV3-1 (or the pseudogene TRBV3-2) to TRBJ2-3; D call uncertain. Germline loops: CDR1 LGHDT, CDR2 YNNKEL (reference sequence). The CDR3 sequence is 14 residues long. Trimming removed 0 bases from V and 3 bases from J, with 7 bases in between. The DNA for the CDR3 is TGTGCCAGCAGCCAAGATCTCGGTACAGATACGCAGTATTTT. This gives the protein CASSQDLGTDTQYF.

The V gene is TRBV4-2, the J gene TRBJ2-3; TRBD2 matches at 7 bases. Germline trimming cut 4 bases from V and 0 bases from J; bases unmatched to any gene: 7. CDR1 and CDR2 from the germline V gene are LGHNA and YNFKEQ. This CDR3 is built from 16 residues. The CDR3 here is CASSRNAGASTDTQYF. CDR3 in DNA: TGTGCCAGCAGCCGGAATGCGGGAGCTAGCACAGATACGCAGTATTTT.

This clone was detected only once. The V call is TRBV29-1, the J call TRBJ2-1, with D possibly being TRBD2 (5 bases). CDR3 length: 12 residues. V lost 4 bases, J lost 14 bases, and 18 bases lay in between. CDR1 is SQVTM, CDR2 ANQGSEA, per germline. The CDR3 nucleotides read TGCAGCGTTGCGGCTAGCCAACCTACGGAGTTCTTC. Protein sequence: CSVAASQPTEFF.

This chain uses TRBV4-1 with TRBJ2-2; possibly TRBD1 for D (5 bases). This CDR3 region has 14 residues. Per the germline V gene, CDR1 is MGHRA and CDR2 is YSYEKL. The V end lost 0 bases, the J end lost 6 bases, and 8 bases lay between the germline ends. CDR3 in amino acids: CASSQEEGAGELFF. CDR3 in DNA: TGCGCCAGCAGCCAAGAGGAAGGGGCCGGGGAGCTGTTTTTT.

The chain employs TRBV11-2 and TRBJ1-3, with 7 bases lining up with TRBD1. This CDR3 has 16 amino acids. In germline, CDR1 is SGHAT, CDR2 FQNNGV. V shed 1 base, J shed 0 bases, and the junction held 3 bases outside the gene matches. CDR3 loop: CASSLVGDSSGNTIYF. CDR3 coding DNA: TGTGCCAGCAGCTTAGTCGGGGACAGCTCTGGAAACACCATATATTTT. The complete variable domain, with remaining parts taken from reference TRBV11-2 and TRBJ1-3, reads EAGVAQSPRYKIIEKRQSVAFWCNPISGHATLYWYQQILGQGPKLLIQFQNNGVVDDSQLPKDRFSAERLKGVDSTLKIQPAKLEDSAVYLCASSLVGDSSGNTIYFGEGSWLTVV.